The 24 T cell receptor beta chains below come from one sample, sequenced in a study of response to subunit inactivated influenza vaccine. TCRdb passed the RT-PCR reads through MiXCR, listing each CDR3 protein once. The data contain fewer than 400,000 distinct CDR3 sequences, around a fifth of them singletons. Sequenced material: PBMCs from blood, taken around 22 months after vaccination. The receptors originated from a man between 50 and 75 years old who received an inactivated influenza vaccine.

The V gene is TRBV20-1, the J gene TRBJ2-1; 12 positions agree with TRBD2. Per the germline V gene, CDR1 is DFQATT and CDR2 is SNEGSKA (reference sequence). With 6 bases clipped from V and 7 bases from J, the junction kept 7 bases outside the gene matches. The length of the CDR3 is 14 residues. The CDR3 is CSARLAGARNEQFF. Written as DNA, the CDR3 is TGCAGTGCCAGACTAGCGGGAGCCCGGAATGAGCAGTTCTTC.

In this sample, this clonotype turned up many times. V is TRBV7-9 and J is TRBJ1-4; 7 nucleotides line up with TRBD1. The CDR3 has 14 residues. Germline V gene sequence: CDR1 SEHNR, CDR2 FQNEAQ (reference sequence). V trimming: 5 bases; J trimming: 6 bases; junction bases outside the gene matches: 6. In DNA, the CDR3 is TGTGCCAGCAGCCCCCGGGACAGCTATGAAAAACTGTTTTTT. It encodes CASSPRDSYEKLFF.

This clonotype was counted many times. The V gene is TRBV29-1, the J gene TRBJ1-1; 7 nucleotides agree with TRBD1. V lost 0 bases and J lost 5; bases outside the gene matches: 6. The germline V gene encodes CDR1 SQVTM and CDR2 ANQGSEA. The CDR3 is 14 amino acids. This CDR3 reads CSVEETGMGTEAFF. The CDR3 DNA reads as TGCAGCGTTGAAGAGACAGGGATGGGAACTGAAGCTTTCTTT.

This clonotype was recorded a few times. The V and J genes are TRBV6-2 or TRBV6-3 and TRBJ1-1, with 7 positions matching TRBD1. Germline lookup yields CDR1 MNHEY and CDR2 SVGEGT. The CDR3 sequence is 21 residues long. The V and J ends lost 6 bases and 3 bases, in that order; junction bases with no gene match: 28. The CDR3 loop reads CASSYLRWDRDSRERDTEAFF. CDR3 DNA sequence: TGTGCCAGCAGCTATTTGAGATGGGACCGGGACAGCAGAGAGAGGGACACTGAAGCTTTCTTT.

This chain links TRBV23-1 with TRBJ2-2; D might be TRBD1 (6 bases). TRBV23-1 is annotated as an ORF whose role is uncertain. The CDR3 is 17 amino acids. Trimming took off 0 bases at V and 3 bases at J, with 14 bases between the two ends. The CDR3 DNA sequence: TGCGCCAGCAGTCAATCGAAGGGGACACCCTACACCGGGGAGCTGTTTTTT. The encoded protein is CASSQSKGTPYTGELFF.

This clonotype was counted a few times. The V gene is TRBV28, the J gene TRBJ1-5; D may be TRBD1 (5 bases). Germline assignment: CDR1 MDHEN and CDR2 SYDVKM. This CDR3 region has 15 residues. V dropped 7 bases and J dropped 7 bases, with 20 bases sitting between them. The CDR3 here is CASTQPGTGHQPQHF. The CDR3 nucleotides read TGTGCCAGCACCCAGCCCGGGACGGGGCACCAGCCCCAGCATTTT.

The V gene is TRBV6-1, the J gene TRBJ1-2; D gene ambiguous. Germline CDR1 MNHNS, CDR2 SASEGT. The CDR3 loop spans 14 amino acids. V lost 6 bases, J lost 0 bases, and 11 bases lay in between. The CDR3 loop is CASSPGRSNYGYTF. For the CDR3, the DNA is TGTGCCAGCAGCCCCGGGAGATCTAACTATGGCTACACCTTC.

This clonotype was found many times. One junction end disagrees with the germline gene, perhaps due to a read error. This rearrangement joins TRBV7-7 to TRBJ1-3; D uncertain. This CDR3 comprises 13 residues. CDR1 and CDR2 (germline): SSHAT, FNYEAQ (reference sequence). The CDR3: CASSLDSGNTIYF. DNA of the CDR3: TGTGCTAGCAGCTTGGACTCTGGAAACACCATATATTTT.

This clonotype was picked up many times. This chain joins TRBV6-1 and TRBJ1-2; D gene unclear. The V gene lost 1 base and the J gene lost 3 bases, with 9 bases spanning the gap. Germline values: CDR1 MNHNS, CDR2 SASEGT. The CDR3 has 14 residues. The CDR3: CASSEGHRDYGYTF. Written as DNA, the CDR3 is TGTGCCAGCAGTGAAGGACACCGGGACTATGGCTACACCTTC.

Many counts were recorded for this clonotype. The chain couples TRBV5-5 to TRBJ1-4, with D perhaps TRBD1 (6 bases). The V gene lost 2 bases and the J gene lost 2 bases, with 16 bases spanning the gap. CDR3 length equals 17 residues. Germline CDR1 reads SGHKS; CDR2 reads YYEKEE (reference sequence). CDR3 amino acids: CASSFMPGALTNEKLFF. Here the CDR3 DNA reads TGTGCCAGCAGCTTTATGCCGGGGGCGCTTACTAATGAAAAACTGTTTTTT. The full variable domain, in which reference TRBV5-5 and TRBJ1-4 provide the parts outside the CDR3, is DAGVTQSPTHLIKTRGQQVTLRCSPISGHKSVSWYQQVLGQGPQFIFQYYEKEERGRGNFPDRFSARQFPNYSSELNVNALLLGDSALYLCASSFMPGALTNEKLFFGSGTQLSVL.

The gene calls are TRBV15 and TRBJ1-5; TRBD1 is a possible D gene (6 bases). The CDR3 consists of 15 residues. Trimming pared 3 bases from V and 2 bases from J, leaving 11 bases between. Germline lookup yields CDR1 LNHNV and CDR2 YYDKDF (reference sequence). CDR3 coding DNA: TGTGCCACCAGCAGCAGGGACATTGGCAATCAGCCCCAGCATTTT. Protein product: CATSSRDIGNQPQHF.

Many counts were recorded for this clonotype. The chain links TRBV12-3 or TRBV12-4 to TRBJ1-6; possibly TRBD1 for D (5 bases). This CDR3 has 14 residues. V was cut by 6 bases and J by 10 bases, with 16 bases left in between. The CDR3 loop is CASSPGGGGSPLHF. The CDR3 DNA sequence: TGTGCCAGCAGCCCTGGGGGGGGAGGATCACCCCTCCACTTT.

The chain joins TRBV7-8 to TRBJ2-7, with a weak D call TRBD2 (6 bases). The CDR3 is made up of 12 amino acids. Trimming left V 6 bases short and J 3 bases short, with 9 bases between. Germline V CDR1 and CDR2: SGHVS, FQNEAQ. The CDR3 DNA is TGTGCCAGCAGGGACTACGGCTACGAGCAGTACTTC. This sequence encodes CASRDYGYEQYF.

The rearrangement links TRBV20-1 to TRBJ2-2, with a tentative D call TRBD2 (5 bases). In germline, CDR1 is DFQATT, CDR2 SNEGSKA (reference sequence). This CDR3 is built from 13 residues. V dropped 6 bases and J dropped 1 base, with 9 bases sitting between them. The DNA for the CDR3 is TGCAGTGCCAGGACTCTGAACACCGGGGAGCTGTTTTTT. Translated, it gives CSARTLNTGELFF.

As for this clonotype: Compared with germline, one end of the junction differs, possibly owing to a read error. CDR3 loop: CASSESAVYSNQPRHF. For the CDR3, the DNA is TGCGCCAGCAGTGAGTCGGCCGTTTATAGCAATCAGCCCCGGCATTTT. The chain recombines TRBV10-2 with TRBJ1-5; no clear D gene. The length of the CDR3 is 16 residues. CDR1 is WSHSY, CDR2 SAAADI, per germline.

This clonotype was found many times. This chain uses TRBV4-2 with TRBJ1-4; TRBD1 might be the D (6 bases). V lost 3 bases and J lost 8, with 22 bases in between. Per the germline V gene, CDR1 is LGHNA and CDR2 is YNFKEQ. The CDR3 totals 17 residues. In DNA, the CDR3 is TGTGCCAGCAGCCAGGATACGGGGGGCGGTGCTGGGGAAAAACTGTTTTTT. Translated: CASSQDTGGGAGEKLFF.

The J gene is TRBJ2-2, the V gene TRBV6-2 or TRBV6-3, with 8 nucleotides matching TRBD1. Per the germline V gene, CDR1 is MNHEY and CDR2 is SVGEGT. The J segment lost 4 bases and the V segment lost 6 bases, leaving 4 bases of the junction unmatched. The CDR3 runs 14 residues. CDR3 sequence (DNA): TGTGCCAGCAGGTGGACAGGGAGCACCGGGGAGCTGTTTTTT. Its translation: CASRWTGSTGELFF.

This clonotype has a count of ten or more. This chain connects TRBV28 to TRBJ1-2; D gene uncertain. Trimming took 7 bases from V and 4 from J, leaving 22 bases between them. CDR1 is MDHEN and CDR2 is SYDVKM in the germline V gene. The CDR3 spans 16 residues. CDR3 sequence (DNA): TGTGCCAGCACCATATACCAAAGGCAGGCGCCCTATGGCTACACCTTC. It specifies CASTIYQRQAPYGYTF.

The rearrangement links TRBV10-3 to TRBJ1-3; no definite D call. Germline assignment: CDR1 ENHRY and CDR2 SYGVKD. The CDR3 is 15 residues long. The germline V and J ends were trimmed by 7 bases and 4 bases, with 17 bases remaining between them. CDR3 loop: CAITTGLTGGNTIYF. CDR3 nucleotides: TGTGCCATCACCACGGGCCTAACGGGAGGAAACACCATATATTTT.

V gene TRBV12-3 or TRBV12-4 combines with J gene TRBJ2-1; 10 bases fit TRBD2. The length of the CDR3 is 16 residues. The trim removed 4 bases at V and 7 bases at J, leaving 10 bases unmatched. DNA for the CDR3: TGTGCCAGCAGTTCATCCCCTAGCGGGAGTAGAAATGAGCAGTTCTTC. This sequence encodes CASSSSPSGSRNEQFF.

V and J are TRBV19 and TRBJ1-4; TRBD1 matches at 9 bases. From germline, CDR1 is LNHDA and CDR2 SQIVND (reference sequence). CDR3 length: 15 amino acids. Germline trimming cut 7 bases from V and 3 bases from J; bases unmatched to any gene: 6. CDR3 nucleotides: TGTGCCAGTAAGAGGACAGGGGTGTCTAATGAAAAACTGTTTTTT. Translated, it gives CASKRTGVSNEKLFF.

The chain recombines TRBV19 with TRBJ2-7, with D possibly called TRBD1 or TRBD2 (6 bases each). CDR1 LNHDA and CDR2 SQIVND come from the germline V gene (reference sequence). The CDR3 sequence is 13 residues long. Deletions cut 6 bases from V and 4 bases from J, with 13 bases between. The chain's CDR3 is CASSYLGGYEQYF. The CDR3 coding sequence is TGTGCCAGTAGCTACTTAGGGGGGTACGAGCAGTACTTC.

V gene TRBV5-1 combines with J gene TRBJ2-3; possible D gene TRBD1, 6 bases. Trimming left V 5 bases short and J 3 bases short, with 25 bases between. The CDR3 runs to 18 residues. CDR1 is SGHRS and CDR2 is YFSETQ in the germline V gene. In DNA, the CDR3 is TGCGCCAGCAGTTACCGAATGGCTACAGGGCTGGCGACAGATACGCAGTATTTT. Translation: CASSYRMATGLATDTQYF.

The V gene is TRBV28, the J gene TRBJ2-3; 14 nucleotides agree with TRBD2. V lost 6 bases to trimming and J lost 7 bases; unmatched junction nucleotides: 3. CDR1 and CDR2 (germline): MDHEN, SYDVKM. The CDR3 is 14 amino acids. The CDR3 nucleotides are TGTGCCAGCAGCCGGACTAGCGGGAGGAATACGCAGTATTTT. Translated, it gives CASSRTSGRNTQYF.